A single sample gave rise to the 8 T cell receptor beta chains below, sequenced in a study of cytomegalovirus exposure and HLA in healthy donors. It was with 60 Vbeta and 13 Jbeta primers that the PCR ran. Sequenced by immunoSEQ multiplex PCR; TCRdb stores in-frame clones only, minus some. Of 150,000 to 200,000 clones listed, around 69% are singletons. Material: PBMCs. The source of these receptors is a man aged 55 to 70 in good health and CMV-seronegative.

V and J are TRBV28 and TRBJ1-2, with 8 bases lining up with TRBD1. Germline V gives CDR1 MDHEN, CDR2 SYDVKM. Losses at the gene ends were 6 bases for V and 3 bases for J; bases not matched to a gene: 3. The CDR3 length is 13 residues. CDR3 DNA sequence: TGTGCCAGCAGGTCGACAGGGGACTATGGCTACACCTTC. It codes for CASRSTGDYGYTF.

This chain links TRBV7-2 with TRBJ2-5; maybe TRBD2 (6 bases). The better agreement between TRBJ2-7 and the DNA end casts doubt on the J call. Per germline, CDR1 SGHTA and CDR2 FQGNSA. The CDR3 extends over 14 amino acids. As DNA, the CDR3 is TGTGCCAGCAGCCTTAGCGGAGCTTCCTACGAGCAGTACTTC. Its protein product is CASSLSGASYEQYF.

The genes are TRBV5-8 and TRBJ2-3; 8 nucleotides line up with TRBD2. This CDR3 region has 13 residues. V was clipped by 6 bases and J by 6 bases; unmatched bases: 6. Germline CDR1 and CDR2: SGHTS and YDEGEE. CDR3 DNA: TGTGCCAGCATCGTCCGGGGGGGGGATACGCAGTATTTT. Protein: CASIVRGGDTQYF.

The V gene is TRBV19, the J gene TRBJ2-5, with unresolved D. The CDR3 has 13 residues. Trimming took off 9 bases at V and 0 bases at J, with 11 bases between the two ends. The germline CDR1 and CDR2 sequences are LNHDA and SQIVND (reference sequence). The CDR3 DNA sequence: TGTGCCAGCGGTGTAAGTAACCAAGAGACCCAGTACTTC. It translates to CASGVSNQETQYF.

The chain uses TRBV7-9 and TRBJ2-1; 9 bases are a match to TRBD2. This CDR3 is 15 amino acids long. V gave up 5 bases and J gave up 7 bases; unmatched junction bases: 9. The germline V gene has CDR1 SEHNR and CDR2 FQNEAQ (reference sequence). The CDR3 coding sequence is TGTGCCAGCAGCCCCAAGGCGGGAGGGCCGAATGAGCAGTTCTTC. Amino acids: CASSPKAGGPNEQFF.

This clone has only a few counts. The V gene is TRBV19, the J gene TRBJ2-5; D possibly corresponds to TRBD1 (6 bases). V was cut by 3 bases and J by 1 base, with 12 bases left in between. This CDR3 has 15 amino acids. Germline CDR1 is LNHDA and CDR2 is SQIVND (reference sequence). The CDR3 loop reads CASSISGRGQETQYF. The DNA of the CDR3 is TGTGCCAGTAGTATTTCGGGCAGGGGCCAAGAGACCCAGTACTTC.

The gene calls are TRBV9 and TRBJ1-3, with no clear D. Per the germline V gene, CDR1 is SGDLS and CDR2 is YYNGEE. Trimming took 0 bases from V and 3 from J, leaving 13 bases between them. The CDR3 has 16 residues. The CDR3 DNA reads as TGTGCCAGCAGCGTAGCCAATCTTGAGTTTGGAAACACCATATATTTT. Translating it yields CASSVANLEFGNTIYF.

This chain uses TRBV28 with TRBJ1-1; 7 positions agree with TRBD1. Trimming took 4 bases from V and 1 from J; bases not matched to a gene: 3. Germline V gene data show CDR1 as MDHEN and CDR2 as SYDVKM. The CDR3 sequence is 14 residues long. CDR3 sequence: CASSSGGKNTEAFF. The CDR3 region has the DNA TGTGCCAGCAGTTCAGGGGGGAAGAACACTGAAGCTTTCTTT.